These 19 T cell receptor beta chains share one sample of origin, sequenced in a study of blood T cell repertoires in COVID-19. Measured with immunoSEQ multiplex PCR; TCRdb has only the in-frame clones, and not every one. In the table there are more than 200,000 clones, around 87% of which are singletons. The sequencing sample was made of peripheral blood. All receptors come from a woman between 45 and 60 years old with COVID-19, enrolled during active disease.

This chain links TRBV6-2 or TRBV6-3 with TRBJ1-1, with 9 nucleotides matching TRBD1. Germline V gives CDR1 MNHEY, CDR2 SVGEGT. The CDR3 length is 16 residues. Trimming took 5 bases from V and 2 from J; bases not matched to a gene: 9. CDR3 bases: TGTGCCAGCAGTAGGACAACAGGGGGCTACAACACTGAAGCTTTCTTT. Amino acid sequence: CASSRTTGGYNTEAFF.

Regarding this clone: A read error may produce the germline difference seen at one junction end. V and J are TRBV19 and TRBJ2-7; 9 nucleotides match TRBD1. This CDR3 contains 12 residues. Looked up from germline, CDR1 is LNHDA and CDR2 is SQIVND (reference sequence). DNA for the CDR3: TGTGCCAGTAGTTCCGGGACAGGGCCGAGATTCTTC. This sequence encodes CASSSGTGPRFF.

This chain joins TRBV6-5 and TRBJ2-1; D may be TRBD1 (6 bases). CDR1 is MNHEY and CDR2 is SVGAGI in the germline V gene. CDR3 length: 14 residues. V shed 0 bases and J shed 5 bases, with 8 bases lying between them. This CDR3 reads CASSYSTGNNEQFF. DNA for the CDR3: TGTGCCAGCAGTTACTCGACAGGTAACAATGAGCAGTTCTTC.

DNA for the CDR3: TGTGCCAGCAGCTTGGCCAATAGGGGGCGTTATGGCTACACCTTC. This translates into CASSLANRGRYGYTF. This rearrangement joins TRBV5-6 to TRBJ1-2, with TRBD1 matching 7 bases. The CDR3 runs 15 residues. Germline CDR1 SGHDT, CDR2 YYEEEE. J lost 5 bases, V lost 0 bases, and 7 bases had no gene match.

The chain is built from TRBV7-3 and TRBJ2-3; 9 nucleotides match TRBD2. This CDR3 contains 18 residues. J was trimmed by 0 bases and V by 4 bases; bases with no gene match: 11. Germline CDR1 and CDR2: SGHTA and FQGTGA. As DNA, the CDR3 is TGTGCCAGCAGCTCAAAAGCGGGGGGACCTACTAGCACAGATACGCAGTATTTT. It translates to CASSSKAGGPTSTDTQYF.

The V call is TRBV6-1, the J call TRBJ1-2; TRBD1 matches 7 bases. Unmatched junction bases numbered 17, after V lost 2 bases and J lost 5 bases. The CDR3 is 18 amino acids. CDR1 MNHNS and CDR2 SASEGT come from the germline V gene. CDR3 amino acids: CASSEKNRSPRQGYGYTF. CDR3 nucleotide sequence: TGTGCCAGCAGTGAAAAAAACAGATCGCCACGACAGGGTTATGGCTACACCTTC.

The chain joins TRBV21-1 to TRBJ2-3; the D call of TRBD1 is as the table states it, not checked on the DNA. TRBV21-1 has pseudogene status. The CDR3 loop spans 17 amino acids. This chain's CDR3 is CASSAYGTGMVRYTQYF. CDR3 coding DNA: TGTGCCAGCAGCGCATATGGGACAGGCATGGTACGATATACGCAGTATTTT.

The chain is built from TRBV27 and TRBJ2-1; no firm D call. Trimming removed 2 bases at V and 7 bases at J, with 9 bases between. This CDR3 comprises 13 residues. The germline V gene has CDR1 MNHEY and CDR2 SMNVEV (reference sequence). This CDR3 reads CASSLRGTNEQFF. For the CDR3, the DNA is TGTGCCAGCAGTTTAAGAGGTACGAATGAGCAGTTCTTC.

This chain links TRBV6-5 with TRBJ2-3; TRBD1 matches 9 bases. The CDR3 runs 16 residues. Germline values: CDR1 MNHEY, CDR2 SVGAGI. V gave up 3 bases and J gave up 3 bases; unmatched junction bases: 7. The CDR3 coding sequence is TGTGCCAGCAGTTATAACACAGGGGGCGTTACAGATACGCAGTATTTT. Translation: CASSYNTGGVTDTQYF.

This chain uses TRBV5-6 with TRBJ2-5, with 8 nucleotides matching TRBD2. CDR1 is SGHDT and CDR2 is YYEEEE in the germline V gene. Trimming at V came to 9 bases and at J to 4 bases, leaving 20 bases not matched to a gene. CDR3 length: 17 amino acids. CDR3 loop: CATRGGLPSTEGETQYF. The DNA for the CDR3 is TGTGCCACCCGGGGGGGACTACCCTCGACGGAGGGAGAGACCCAGTACTTC.

The V gene is TRBV11-3, the J gene TRBJ2-3; a possible D gene is TRBD2 (6 bases). This CDR3 comprises 17 residues. Germline V gene data show CDR1 as SGHNT and CDR2 as YENEEA. V lost 1 base, J lost 4 bases, and 18 bases lay in between. The CDR3 loop reads CASSLVSGAREADTQYF. In DNA form, the CDR3 reads TGTGCCAGCAGCTTAGTCAGTGGGGCCAGGGAGGCAGATACGCAGTATTTT.

The chain joins TRBV7-2 to TRBJ1-5, with a weak D call TRBD1 (5 bases). The V end lost 4 bases, the J end lost 7 bases, and 11 bases lay between the germline ends. This CDR3 has 13 residues. Germline values: CDR1 SGHTA, CDR2 FQGNSA. CDR3 protein: CASSWTSGQPQHF. As DNA, the CDR3 is TGTGCCAGCAGCTGGACATCGGGCCAGCCCCAGCATTTT.

The gene calls are TRBV27 and TRBJ1-2, with a possible D match to TRBD1 (6 bases). Trimming took 3 bases from V and 7 from J, leaving 15 bases between them. The germline V gene encodes CDR1 MNHEY and CDR2 SMNVEV (reference sequence). The CDR3 contains 14 residues. The chain's CDR3 is CASSFRAGESGYTF. The CDR3 nucleotides are TGTGCCAGCAGTTTTAGGGCAGGGGAGAGTGGCTACACCTTC.

This chain joins TRBV19 and TRBJ1-4; 8 nucleotides agree with TRBD1. Germline V gene lookup returns CDR1 LNHDA and CDR2 SQIVND (reference sequence). There are 15 residues in the CDR3. With V trimmed by 4 bases and J by 3 bases, 4 bases remained unmatched. CDR3 DNA sequence: TGTGCCAGTAGTACAGGGGGCTTGGCTAATGAAAAACTGTTTTTT. Translating gives CASSTGGLANEKLFF.

V is TRBV7-2 and J is TRBJ2-3; tentatively, D is TRBD2 (7 bases). The CDR3 covers 14 residues. CDR1 and CDR2 (germline): SGHTA, FQGNSA. Trimming took 8 bases from V and 0 from J, leaving 12 bases between them. The CDR3 DNA follows: TGTGCCAGCGGGGGGGCGTTTAGCACAGATACGCAGTATTTT. Its protein is CASGGAFSTDTQYF.

This chain joins TRBV5-1 and TRBJ1-1; 7 nucleotides agree with TRBD1. The trim removed 0 bases at V and 3 bases at J, leaving 5 bases unmatched. Germline-derived CDR1 and CDR2 are SGHRS and YFSETQ. This CDR3 is 15 amino acids long. Written as DNA, the CDR3 is TGCGCCAGCAGCTTGGCCTCAGGGGGTTACACTGAAGCTTTCTTT. It codes for CASSLASGGYTEAFF.

The chain recombines TRBV2 with TRBJ2-1, with D perhaps TRBD1 (5 bases). This CDR3 contains 12 residues. Germline V gene sequence: CDR1 SNHLY, CDR2 FYNNEI. Trimming removed 6 bases from V and 4 bases from J, with 7 bases in between. CDR3: CASRTVYNEQFF. CDR3 in DNA: TGTGCCAGCAGGACAGTATACAATGAGCAGTTCTTC.

The V gene is TRBV11-2, the J gene TRBJ1-2; D call uncertain. Trimming took off 0 bases at V and 4 bases at J, with 15 bases between the two ends. The germline V gene has CDR1 SGHAT and CDR2 FQNNGV. The CDR3 totals 16 residues. This CDR3 is CASSLEGGRFPYGYTF. CDR3 sequence (DNA): TGTGCCAGCAGCTTAGAGGGAGGGCGATTCCCCTATGGCTACACCTTC.

This chain connects TRBV12-5 to TRBJ1-4, with no clear D. The CDR3 covers 16 residues. Germline V gene data show CDR1 as LGHNT and CDR2 as FRNRAP. With 0 bases removed from V and 2 bases from J, the gap between germline ends came to 10 bases. CDR3 protein: CASGLVLGETNEKLFF. CDR3 nucleotide sequence: TGTGCTAGTGGTTTGGTACTTGGGGAGACTAATGAAAAACTGTTTTTT. Variable domain in full (rest from reference TRBV12-5 and TRBJ1-4): DARVTQTPRHKVTEMGQEVTMRCQPILGHNTVFWYRQTMMQGLELLAYFRNRAPLDDSGMPKDRFSAEMPDATLATLKIQPSEPRDSAVYFCASGLVLGETNEKLFFGSGTQLSVL.